This T cell receptor (beta chain) was sequenced in a study of PD-1 blockade in classical Hodgkin lymphoma. Trimming took 2 bases from V and 5 from J, leaving 4 bases between them. CDR3 size: 11 residues. Germline lookup yields CDR1 SGHTA and CDR2 FQGNSA. Time point defined: cycle 4 day 1 (C4D1), after 6 weeks of nivolumab. Each and every patient relapsed after autologous stem cell transplantation, and patients got differing brentuximab vedotin exposure. Negative selection with magnetic separation was used to purify CD4+ T cells from thawed PBMCs. Method: immunoSEQ multiplex PCR; TCRdb's copy keeps in-frame clones and lacks some. The data show roughly 30,000 clones, approximately 79% seen once.

Sequenced here: CD4+ T cells from blood, sampled before the fourth cycle of nivolumab. The clonotype was recovered from a human donor with classical Hodgkin lymphoma. J is TRBJ2-7 and V is TRBV7-2; D unresolved. In nucleotides, the CDR3 is TGTGCCAGCAGCTTATTTAACGAGCAGTACTTC. It encodes CASSLFNEQYF.